These T cell receptor beta chains were read from a single sample in a study of CD8+CD57+ T cells in acquired aplastic anemia. TCRdb passed the reads through MiXCR, listing each CDR3 protein once. The sample consists of under 200,000 distinct CDR3 sequences, about three fifths of them appearing once. Input material: sorted CD4+, CD8+, or CD8+CD57+ T cells (not recorded which) from PBMCs. The receptor set was obtained from a human donor with severe aplastic anemia or a healthy control (not recorded which). Each CDR3 is given with its conserved first and last residue. A D gene is named only where the DNA matches it firmly. A clone size is listed for some rows: how often the clone was seen (once, few, many), or a class if it is expanded.

clone_size | j_call | v_call | d_call | cdr3_aa | cdr3_nt
NA | TRBJ2-1 | TRBV24-1 | TRBD2 | CATSDLPLAGTYNEQFF | TGTGCCACCAGTGATCTCCCCCTAGCGGGAACCTACAATGAGCAGTTCTTC
NA | TRBJ1-6 | TRBV9 | NA | CASSTRQEHSPLHF | TGTGCCAGCAGCACCCGACAGGAGCATTCACCCCTCCACTTT
NA | TRBJ2-1 | TRBV5-1 | TRBD2 | CASSFEGLATYNEQFF | TGCGCCAGCAGCTTCGAAGGACTAGCGACTTACAATGAGCAGTTCTTC
many | TRBJ1-4 | TRBV6-1 | NA | CASMDWGVTNEKLFF | TGTGCCAGCATGGATTGGGGGGTAACTAATGAAAAACTGTTTTTT
NA | TRBJ2-3 | TRBV24-1 | NA | CATSDRGAEYTDTQYF | TGTGCCACCAGTGACAGGGGCGCGGAATACACAGATACGCAGTATTTT
NA | TRBJ1-1 | TRBV5-1 | NA | CASSLFPPGAFF | TGCGCCAGCAGCTTGTTCCCTCCGGGCGCTTTCTTT
NA | TRBJ1-2 | TRBV7-9 | NA | CASSPLRTVHGYTF | TGTGCCAGCAGTCCACTTCGGACAGTACATGGCTACACCTTC
NA | TRBJ2-5 | TRBV20-1 | NA | CSARRGAQETQYF | TGCAGTGCCCGAAGGGGGGCCCAAGAGACCCAGTACTTC
NA | TRBJ2-1 | TRBV19 | NA | CASSQYNEQFF | TGTGCCAGTTCGCAGTACAATGAGCAGTTCTTC
NA | TRBJ1-5 | TRBV20-1 | NA | CSASSGARPQHF | TGCAGTGCTAGCTCAGGGGCGCGACCCCAGCATTTT
NA | TRBJ2-3 | TRBV7-3 | NA | CASSFVADTRYF | TGCGCCAGCAGCTTCGTCGCGGATACGCGGTATTTT
NA | TRBJ2-7 | TRBV14 | NA | CASSFLEDYEQYF | TGTGCCAGCAGCTTCCTCGAGGACTACGAGCAGTACTTC
NA | TRBJ2-1 | TRBV19 | TRBD2 | CASSIGPAGNNEQFF | TGTGCCAGTAGTATAGGTCCAGCGGGGAACAATGAGCAGTTCTTC
NA | TRBJ1-2 | TRBV7-9 | NA | CASSLEVQDRYTF | TGTGCCAGCAGCTTAGAGGTTCAGGATCGCTACACCTTC
NA | TRBJ1-2 | TRBV7-9 | NA | CASSSHRSRDRHGYTF | TGTGCCAGCAGCTCCCACCGGAGCAGGGATCGGCATGGCTACACCTTC
many | TRBJ2-3 | TRBV19 | TRBD1 | CASSRDREGSDTQYF | TGTGCCAGTAGTAGGGACAGGGAAGGGTCGGATACGCAGTATTTT
many | TRBJ2-1 | TRBV6-5 | TRBD2 | CASSPAGGSYNEQFF | TGTGCCAGCAGCCCAGCGGGGGGCTCCTACAATGAGCAGTTCTTC
NA | TRBJ1-6 | TRBV7-9 | NA | CASSSRQTSPLHF | TGTGCCAGCAGCTCCAGACAGACTTCACCCCTCCACTTT
many | TRBJ2-5 | TRBV7-6 | NA | CASRSGDQETQYF | TGTGCCAGCAGATCGGGCGACCAAGAGACCCAGTACTTC
NA | TRBJ2-7 | TRBV7-9 | NA | CTSEGQTSYKQYF | TGTACCAGCGAAGGACAGACCAGCTACAAGCAGTACTTC
few | TRBJ1-2 | TRBV27 | TRBD1 | CASSLSAGGWFGYTF | TGTGCCAGCAGTTTATCGGCAGGGGGATGGTTTGGCTACACCTTC
NA | TRBJ2-1 | TRBV7-2 | TRBD2 | CASGKREGKQFF | TGTGCCAGCGGAAAGCGGGAGGGTAAGCAGTTCTTC
NA | TRBJ2-5 | TRBV9 | NA | CASSVRGARETQYF | TGTGCCAGCAGCGTCCGGGGGGCGCGTGAGACCCAGTACTTC
NA | TRBJ1-3 | TRBV9 | NA | CASSVAGGLRNTIYF | TGTGCCAGCAGCGTAGCGGGGGGCCTTAGAAACACCATATATTTT
NA | TRBJ2-1 | TRBV2 | NA | CAARGRANEQFF | TGTGCCGCCAGAGGCAGGGCCAATGAGCAGTTCTTC
NA | TRBJ1-2 | TRBV19 | NA | CASRLATNYGYTF | TGTGCCAGCCGGTTAGCTACTAACTATGGCTACACCTTC
once | TRBJ2-5 | TRBV7-7 | NA | CASSPSRQETQYF | TGTGCCAGCAGCCCAAGTAGACAAGAGACCCAGTACTTC
NA | TRBJ2-7 | TRBV10-3 | NA | CATLETYEQYF | TGTGCCACCCTTGAGACCTACGAGCAGTACTTC
few | TRBJ2-7 | TRBV7-9 | NA | CALGEQYF | TGTGCCCTGGGCGAGCAGTACTTC
NA | TRBJ1-5 | TRBV19 | NA | CATAGALGGNQPQHF | TGTGCCACCGCGGGGGCTTTGGGGGGCAATCAGCCCCAGCATTTT
NA | TRBJ2-1 | TRBV5-1 | NA | CASSLGGGPVTDEQFF | TGCGCCAGCAGCTTGGGTGGGGGCCCAGTTACCGATGAGCAGTTCTTC
NA | TRBJ2-5 | TRBV7-8 | TRBD1 | CASSPTGGWETQYF | TGTGCCAGCAGCCCGACAGGGGGCTGGGAGACCCAGTACTTC
NA | TRBJ1-2 | TRBV25-1 | NA | CASRRGNGYTF | TGTGCCAGCAGGAGGGGAAATGGCTACACCTTC
once | TRBJ1-2 | TRBV25-1 | NA | CASSSTGASNYGYTF | TGTGCCAGCAGTTCCACCGGGGCGTCCAACTATGGCTACACCTTC